The 4 T cell receptor beta chains presented below share a single source sample, sequenced in a study of blood T cell repertoires in COVID-19 (dated by TCRdb to the early 2020s). The library was made by the immunoSEQ multiplex PCR assay. As stored in TCRdb, this immuneACCESS dataset retains in-frame rearrangements with V and J assigned. A fraction of the clones does not appear; measured against another copy, unresolved V genes explain less than half of the discrepancy, and the remainder lacks a known reason. Present in this sample are fewer than 100,000 clones, approximately 83% of which were seen just once. The ten biggest clones cover around 4% of the sample. The sample was peripheral blood. The origin of the receptors is a man in his sixties with acute or convalescent COVID-19.

Only a few counts were recorded for this clone. The rearrangement links TRBV5-1 to TRBJ2-1; 8 bases line up with TRBD2. V was clipped by 1 base and J by 0 bases; unmatched bases: 6. The CDR3 is 17 amino acids. Germline V gene sequence: CDR1 SGHRS, CDR2 YFSETQ. The DNA for the CDR3 is TGCGCCAGCAGCTTGAGGCAGCGGGGGATCTCCTACAATGAGCAGTTCTTC. Encoded protein: CASSLRQRGISYNEQFF.

This clone qualifies as medium-sized. The J gene is TRBJ1-2, the V gene TRBV25-1; 8 bases map to TRBD1. This CDR3 spans 16 amino acids. Trimming at V came to 2 bases and at J to 7 bases, leaving 12 bases not matched to a gene. Germline V gene lookup returns CDR1 MGHDK and CDR2 SYGVNS. The DNA of the CDR3 is TGTGCCAGCAGTGAAAAAGGGAAGGACAGGGTCCGTGGCTACACCTTC. Protein: CASSEKGKDRVRGYTF.

The V call is TRBV5-1, the J call TRBJ2-7; 8 bases fit TRBD1. V gave up 4 bases and J gave up 4 bases; unmatched junction bases: 10. Per the germline V gene, CDR1 is SGHRS and CDR2 is YFSETQ. This CDR3 spans 15 amino acids. The CDR3: CASSETGTGLYEQYF. The CDR3 DNA reads TGCGCCAGCAGCGAAACCGGGACAGGACTGTACGAGCAGTACTTC.

This clone was counted a few times. The chain uses TRBV19 and TRBJ2-1; possibly TRBD1 for D (5 bases). The V end lost 1 base, the J end lost 13 bases, and 11 bases lay between the germline ends. Germline CDR1 reads LNHDA; CDR2 reads SQIVND (reference sequence). There are 12 residues in the CDR3. The CDR3 coding sequence is TGTGCCAGTAGTATAGTAGGCAGGGCCCAGTTCTTC. It codes for CASSIVGRAQFF.